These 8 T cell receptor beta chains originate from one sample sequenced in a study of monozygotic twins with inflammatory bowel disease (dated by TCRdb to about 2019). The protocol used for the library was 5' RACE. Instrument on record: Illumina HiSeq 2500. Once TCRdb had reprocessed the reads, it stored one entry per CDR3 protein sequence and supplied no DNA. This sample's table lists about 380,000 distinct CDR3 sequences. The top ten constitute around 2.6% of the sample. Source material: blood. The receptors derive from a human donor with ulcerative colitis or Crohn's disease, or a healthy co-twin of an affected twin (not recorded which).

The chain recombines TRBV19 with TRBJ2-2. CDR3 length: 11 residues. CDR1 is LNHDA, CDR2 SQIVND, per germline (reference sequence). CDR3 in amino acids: CASSITGELFF.

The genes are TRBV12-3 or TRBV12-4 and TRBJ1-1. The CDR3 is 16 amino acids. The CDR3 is CASSSTPRQVNTEAFF.

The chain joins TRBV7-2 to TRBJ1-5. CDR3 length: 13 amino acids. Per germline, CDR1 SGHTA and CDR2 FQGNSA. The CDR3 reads CASSLGANQPQHF. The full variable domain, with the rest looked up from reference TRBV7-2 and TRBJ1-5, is GAGVSQSPSNKVTEKGKDVELRCDPISGHTALYWYRQSLGQGLEFLIYFQGNSAPDKSGLPSDRFSAERTGGSVSTLTIQRTQQEDSAVYLCASSLGANQPQHFGDGTRLSIL.

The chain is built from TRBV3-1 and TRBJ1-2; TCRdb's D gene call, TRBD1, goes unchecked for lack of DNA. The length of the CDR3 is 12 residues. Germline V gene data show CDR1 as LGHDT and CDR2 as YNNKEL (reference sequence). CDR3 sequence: CASSHEGDGYTF.

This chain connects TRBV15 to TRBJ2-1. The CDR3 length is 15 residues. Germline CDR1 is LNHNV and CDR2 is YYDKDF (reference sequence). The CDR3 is CATSRDRYSYNEQFF.

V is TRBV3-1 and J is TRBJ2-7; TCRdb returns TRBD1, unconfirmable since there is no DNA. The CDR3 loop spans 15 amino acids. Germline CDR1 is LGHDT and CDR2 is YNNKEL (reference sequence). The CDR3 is CASSPWGFDSYEQYF.

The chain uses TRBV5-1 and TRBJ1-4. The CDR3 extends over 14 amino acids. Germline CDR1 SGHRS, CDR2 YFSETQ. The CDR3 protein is CASSFTLGETKLFF.

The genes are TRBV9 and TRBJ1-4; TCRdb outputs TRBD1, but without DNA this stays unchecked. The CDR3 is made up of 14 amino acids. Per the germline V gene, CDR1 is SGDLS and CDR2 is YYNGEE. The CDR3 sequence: CASSVGSGDSSPFF.